These T cell receptor beta chains were read from a single sample in a study of blood T cell repertoires in COVID-19. TCRdb's copy holds only in-frame clones and misses some; the assay was immunoSEQ multiplex PCR. The sample carries about 160,000 clones, around nine tenths recorded once. The sequenced sample was peripheral blood. The receptors originated from a man in his sixties with active or convalescent COVID-19. Each CDR3 is given with its conserved first and last residue. The D gene is left open where the match is weak. The size field is filled for only some rows; it gives once, few, many or a size class.

size: -
V: TRBV5-1
length: 17
J: TRBJ2-7
D: TRBD2
CDR3: CASSPPPRGTSFYEQYF
DNA: TGCGCCAGCAGCCCCCCTCCCCGGGGGACTAGCTTCTACGAGCAGTACTTC

size: -
V: TRBV29-1
length: 13
J: TRBJ1-1
D: -
CDR3: CSGMAGNPTEAFF
DNA: TGCAGCGGTATGGCAGGTAACCCCACTGAAGCTTTCTTT

size: -
V: TRBV6-4
length: 17
J: TRBJ1-6
D: TRBD1
CDR3: CASSELPGQGRSRALHF
DNA: TGTGCCAGCAGCGAACTACCGGGACAGGGGCGATCAAGGGCCCTCCACTTT

size: -
V: TRBV19
length: 16
J: TRBJ2-7
D: TRBD1
CDR3: CASRALNGQGSYEQYF
DNA: TGTGCCAGTAGGGCGTTAAATGGACAGGGTTCCTACGAGCAGTACTTC

size: -
V: TRBV6-1
length: 16
J: TRBJ1-6
D: -
CDR3: CASSEGLRGRNSPLHF
DNA: TGTGCCAGCAGTGAAGGCCTTAGGGGAAGGAATTCACCCCTCCACTTT

size: -
V: TRBV28
length: 14
J: TRBJ1-5
D: -
CDR3: CASLYRERNQPQHF
DNA: TGTGCCAGCCTCTACAGGGAACGCAATCAGCCCCAGCATTTT

size: once
V: TRBV15
length: 14
J: TRBJ1-5
D: TRBD1
CDR3: CATSRDRDNQPQHF
DNA: TGTGCCACCAGCCGGGACAGGGACAATCAGCCCCAGCATTTT

size: -
V: TRBV18
length: 16
J: TRBJ2-3
D: TRBD1
CDR3: CASSPRDRRKTDTQYF
DNA: TGTGCCAGCTCACCCCGGGACAGGAGAAAGACAGATACGCAGTATTTT

size: -
V: TRBV10-3
length: 16
J: TRBJ1-1
D: -
CDR3: CAISESSRRGNTEAFF
DNA: TGTGCCATCAGTGAGTCTTCCCGCAGGGGGAACACTGAAGCTTTCTTT

size: -
V: TRBV25-1
length: 16
J: TRBJ1-1
D: -
CDR3: CASSIRGLGIVTEAFF
DNA: TGTGCCAGCAGTATCCGGGGGTTGGGTATTGTCACTGAAGCTTTCTTT

size: -
V: TRBV7-9
length: 15
J: TRBJ2-4
D: -
CDR3: CASSLETVAKNIQYF
DNA: TGTGCCAGCAGCTTAGAGACAGTAGCCAAAAACATTCAGTACTTC